This TCR beta chain was retrieved from a study of blood T cell repertoires in COVID-19. Study-wide background: From the United States, Italy and Spain came samples of acute and convalescent COVID-19. PBMCs, B-cell-depleted T cells, or T cells were the source of the cDNA or gDNA that made up the material.

As originally analysed: How many nucleated cells were present was estimated from reference gene primer amplification. This table comes from immunoSEQ multiplex PCR, and its TCRdb copy is limited to in-frame clones, with some not included. The DNA was the basis for D and trimming; V, J and clone size are from that table. The profile covers 65,000 to 90,000 clones, with about nine tenths appearing a single time and around 9.9% taken by the ten largest. The receptor was isolated from a woman under 30 with acute or convalescent COVID-19. Sequencing input: peripheral blood.

The CDR3 DNA reads TGTGCCAGCAGCTTAGCAGGGATTACTGAAGCTTTCTTT. Encoded protein: CASSLAGITEAFF. V is TRBV28 and J is TRBJ1-1, with D perhaps TRBD1 (5 bases). V shed 6 bases and J shed 5 bases, with 13 bases lying between them. The CDR3 contains 13 residues. CDR1 is MDHEN, CDR2 SYDVKM, per germline.